These 3 T cell receptor beta chains came from one sample sequenced in a study of blood T cell repertoires in COVID-19. The repertoire was sequenced with immunoSEQ multiplex PCR; TCRdb's copy has only in-frame clones and lacks some. The sample yields some 700,000 clones, about 87% seen once. The specimen sequenced was peripheral blood. All receptors derive from a woman aged 18 to 35 with acute or convalescent COVID-19.

On this clone itself: Within the sample, other DNA sequences also encode this same CDR3. The J gene is TRBJ1-1, the V gene TRBV6-2 or TRBV6-3, with a tentative D call TRBD1 (6 bases). Germline-derived CDR1 and CDR2 are MNHEY and SVGEGT. The CDR3 sequence is 14 residues long. Trimming cost V 0 bases and J 4 bases, with 9 bases left between them. This CDR3 reads CASSYSQGRTEAFF. The CDR3 DNA sequence: TGTGCCAGCAGTTACTCGCAGGGGCGCACTGAAGCTTTCTTT.

Of note for this clone: This sample also contains other DNA sequences that code for the same CDR3. The V call is TRBV18, the J call TRBJ1-1; D is uncertain. This CDR3 spans 12 amino acids. V gave up 6 bases and J gave up 2 bases, with 7 bases separating them. Germline V gives CDR1 KGHSH, CDR2 LQKENI. CDR3 protein: CASSLKNTEAFF. CDR3 sequence (DNA): TGTGCCAGCTCGCTAAAAAACACTGAAGCTTTCTTT.

V is TRBV5-1 and J is TRBJ1-1, with a weak D call TRBD1 (5 bases). Germline lookup yields CDR1 SGHRS and CDR2 YFSETQ. The CDR3 is made up of 14 amino acids. Trimming removed 3 bases at V and 4 bases at J, with 13 bases between. CDR3 in amino acids: CASSWGVGSTEAFF. For the CDR3, the DNA is TGCGCCAGCAGCTGGGGGGTAGGGAGCACTGAAGCTTTCTTT. The full variable domain, rest sourced from reference TRBV5-1 and TRBJ1-1, is KAGVTQTPRYLIKTRGQQVTLSCSPISGHRSVSWYQQTPGQGLQFLFEYFSETQRNKGNFPGRFSGRQFSNSRSEMNVSTLELGDSALYLCASSWGVGSTEAFFGQGTRLTVV.